The clone carrying this TCR beta chain has a handful of counts. Its antigen is unknown. CDR1 KGHSH and CDR2 LQKENI come from the germline V gene. Trimming took 3 bases from V and 6 from J; bases not matched to a gene: 7. The CDR3 covers 14 residues. This sample is part of a study of T cells after yellow fever vaccination. Study observations and caveats: Repertoires obtained by FACS sorting could include abundant clonotypes that entered as contaminants from the bulk population. Researchers noted that a small share of clonotypes showed up in both CD4 and CD8 compartments. Most clones from primary vaccination resurfaced after the booster (approximately 96% CD4, approximately 87% CD8).

Making TCR cDNA involved 5'RACE template switching, which added UMIs and a universal primer site. TCRdb re-called the 5' RACE reads through MiXCR, storing one row per CDR3 protein. The sample carries 620,000 or so distinct CDR3 sequences, around 12% recorded once. This chain connects TRBV18 to TRBJ2-7, with 8 bases lining up with TRBD2. The clonotype comes from a man aged 30 to 45 who received the YFV17D yellow fever vaccine. The sequencing used PBMCs, collected on the day of the yellow fever booster vaccination. The CDR3 nucleotides are TGTGCCAGCTCACCCAGCGGGGGACCCTTCGAGCAGTACTTC. This translates into CASSPSGGPFEQYF. The full variable domain, completed using reference TRBV18 and TRBJ2-7, is NAGVMQNPRHLVRRRGQEARLRCSPMKGHSHVYWYRQLPEEGLKFMVYLQKENIIDESGMPKERFSAEFPKEGPSILRIQQVVRGDSAAYFCASSPSGGPFEQYFGPGTRLTVT.